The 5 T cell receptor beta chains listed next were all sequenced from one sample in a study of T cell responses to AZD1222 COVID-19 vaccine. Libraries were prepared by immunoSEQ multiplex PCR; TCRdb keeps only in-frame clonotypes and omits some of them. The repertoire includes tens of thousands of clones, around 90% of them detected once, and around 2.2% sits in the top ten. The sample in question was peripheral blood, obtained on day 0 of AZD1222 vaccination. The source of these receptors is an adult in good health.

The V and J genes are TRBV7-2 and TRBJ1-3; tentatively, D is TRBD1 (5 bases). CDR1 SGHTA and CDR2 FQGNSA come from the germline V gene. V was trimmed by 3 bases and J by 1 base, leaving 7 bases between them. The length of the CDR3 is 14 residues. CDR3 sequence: CASSFDRSGNTIYF. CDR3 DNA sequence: TGTGCCAGCAGCTTCGACAGATCTGGAAACACCATATATTTT.

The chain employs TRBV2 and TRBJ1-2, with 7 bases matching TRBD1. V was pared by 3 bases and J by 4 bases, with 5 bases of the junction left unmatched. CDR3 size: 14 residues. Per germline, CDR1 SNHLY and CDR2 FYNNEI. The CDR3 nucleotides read TGTGCCAGCAGTGATATGACAGGGACCTATGGCTACACCTTC. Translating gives CASSDMTGTYGYTF.

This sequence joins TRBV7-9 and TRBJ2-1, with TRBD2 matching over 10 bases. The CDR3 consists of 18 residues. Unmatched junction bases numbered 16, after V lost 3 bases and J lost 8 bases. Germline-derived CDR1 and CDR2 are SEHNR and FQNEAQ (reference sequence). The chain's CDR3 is CASSLAGAGTSVVDEQFF. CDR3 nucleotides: TGTGCCAGCAGCTTGGCGGGGGCCGGGACTAGCGTTGTCGATGAGCAGTTCTTC.

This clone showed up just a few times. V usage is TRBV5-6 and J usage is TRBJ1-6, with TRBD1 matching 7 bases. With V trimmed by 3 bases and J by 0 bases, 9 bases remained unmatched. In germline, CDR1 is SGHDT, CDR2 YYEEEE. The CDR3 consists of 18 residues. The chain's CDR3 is CASSWGGQASSYNSPLHF. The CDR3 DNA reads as TGTGCCAGCAGCTGGGGTGGACAGGCGAGCTCCTATAATTCACCCCTCCACTTT. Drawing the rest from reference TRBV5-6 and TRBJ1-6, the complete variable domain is DAGVTQSPTHLIKTRGQQVTLRCSPKSGHDTVSWYQQALGQGPQFIFQYYEEEERQRGNFPDRFSGHQFPNYSSELNVNALLLGDSALYLCASSWGGQASSYNSPLHFGNGTRLTVT.

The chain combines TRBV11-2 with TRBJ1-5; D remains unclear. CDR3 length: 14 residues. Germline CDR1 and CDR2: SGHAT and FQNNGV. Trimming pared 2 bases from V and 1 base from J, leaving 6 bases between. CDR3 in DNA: TGTGCCAGCAGCTTAAGTGGGAGCAATCAGCCCCAGCATTTT. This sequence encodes CASSLSGSNQPQHF.